This T cell receptor (beta chain) was observed in a study of T-cell reconstitution after alpha-beta-depleted transplantation in children. Unique molecular identifiers were used to barcode this TCRbeta library. In TCRdb, the PCR reads were re-called with MiXCR into one record per CDR3 protein. The sample lists approximately 1,000,000 distinct CDR3 sequences, less than 30% seen once, with under 30% in the top ten. This CDR3 is built from 11 residues. V lost 6 bases to trimming and J lost 0 bases, with 2 bases between them. General observations from the study: Reportedly, alpha-beta T cells present about two months post-transplant originated from several hundred expanded clones of graft origin. Among T cells one year after transplant, newly produced cells accounted for most counts and diversity. Several patients had high TCRbeta diversity at day 60; it came from surviving recipient T cells and thymic progenitors.

Concerning this clonotype: Its target is unknown. A much more abundant neighbour one base away suggests this may be a read error.

The input for sequencing was PBMCs, mostly from graft donor cells, taken 360 days after TCRalphabeta/CD19-depleted stem cell transplant. J is TRBJ2-5 and V is TRBV12-3 or TRBV12-4; D uncertain. The receptor's source is a boy less than two years old who had a stem cell transplant for SCID, so the T cells may come from the graft donor. CDR3 sequence: CASRNQETQYF. Here the CDR3 DNA reads TGTGCCAGCAGGAACCAAGAGACCCAGTACTTC.